Each of the 10 T cell receptor beta chains below was sequenced from the same sample in a study of T cells after yellow fever vaccination. TCRdb redid the calling of the 5' RACE reads with MiXCR, one entry per CDR3 protein. This sample has some 400,000 distinct CDR3 sequences; more than 5.5% occur once, and the top ten carry around 16%. The sample here was PBMCs, taken 5 days after the yellow fever booster vaccination. The receptors come from a man aged 25-40 years who received the YFV17D yellow fever vaccine.

This clonotype was recorded at least ten times. The chain carries TRBV6-2 or TRBV6-3 and TRBJ2-4; D remains ambiguous. Looked up from germline, CDR1 is MNHEY and CDR2 is SVGEGT. The ends were cut back, 4 bases at V and 7 bases at J, with 5 bases in the middle. This CDR3 has 11 residues. The CDR3 nucleotides read TGTGCCAGCAGTTGGGGTAACATTCAGTACTTC. Translating gives CASSWGNIQYF.

In this sample, this clonotype turned up many times. The chain joins TRBV9 to TRBJ2-2; D is unresolved. CDR1 and CDR2 from the germline V gene are SGDLS and YYNGEE. The CDR3 runs to 15 residues. V was pared by 0 bases and J by 1 base, with 7 bases between. The CDR3, as DNA: TGTGCCAGCAGCGTAGCCTCGAAGAACACCGGGGAGCTGTTTTTT. The encoded protein is CASSVASKNTGELFF.

The rearrangement uses TRBV5-5 and TRBJ1-1, with 7 bases aligning to TRBD1. The length of the CDR3 is 14 residues. After removal of 2 bases from V and 1 base from J, the junction contained 2 bases not matched to a gene. Germline assignment: CDR1 SGHKS and CDR2 YYEKEE (reference sequence). The CDR3: CASSLQGTNTEAFF. The CDR3 DNA is TGTGCCAGCAGCTTACAGGGGACGAACACTGAAGCTTTCTTT.

This clonotype was counted a few times. V usage is TRBV12-3 or TRBV12-4 and J usage is TRBJ1-3; D ambiguous. V was shortened by 5 bases and J by 5 bases, with 16 bases between the two germline ends. The CDR3 has 15 residues. The CDR3: CASSKGPIARNTIYF. In nucleotides, the CDR3 is TGTGCCAGCAGTAAAGGGCCCATCGCCCGAAACACCATATATTTT.

This clonotype has more than one count but fewer than ten. This sequence joins TRBV20-1 and TRBJ2-7, with D unclear. The CDR3 consists of 13 residues. Per germline, CDR1 DFQATT and CDR2 SNEGSKA (reference sequence). Trimming removed 3 bases from V and 0 bases from J, with 9 bases in between. Here the CDR3 DNA reads TGCAGTGCTAGGGCCCTGGACTCCTACGAGCAGTACTTC. Protein: CSARALDSYEQYF.

This clonotype came up a few times. V usage is TRBV29-1 and J usage is TRBJ2-1; TRBD1 or TRBD2 may be the D gene (5 bases each). Germline-derived CDR1 and CDR2 are SQVTM and ANQGSEA. CDR3 length: 13 residues. Between the trimmed V and J ends, which lost 3 bases and 9 bases, there was a span of 15 bases. CDR3 region: CSVEGPHPGEQFF. In DNA, the CDR3 is TGCAGCGTTGAGGGACCACATCCCGGTGAGCAGTTCTTC.

The chain combines TRBV6-2 or TRBV6-3 with TRBJ2-7; maybe TRBD1 (5 bases). The germline CDR1 and CDR2 sequences are MNHEY and SVGEGT. The CDR3 length is 13 residues. The V and J ends lost 6 bases and 2 bases respectively, with 11 bases between them. The CDR3 spells CASRDIPPYEQYF. DNA of the CDR3: TGTGCCAGCAGGGACATACCTCCCTACGAGCAGTACTTC.

This clonotype has just a few counts. The chain links TRBV30 to TRBJ2-7; D gene unclear. CDR1 and CDR2 from the germline V gene are GTSNPN and SVGIG (reference sequence). Trimming cost V 3 bases and J 3 bases, with 18 bases left between them. This CDR3 has 15 residues. The CDR3 coding sequence is TGTGCCTGGAGCCCATTAGACTGGATGGACTACGAGCAGTACTTC. Amino acid sequence: CAWSPLDWMDYEQYF.

This clonotype was found many times. The CDR3: CATSATSPGHSYNEQFF. The CDR3 coding sequence is TGTGCCACCAGTGCTACTAGCCCTGGCCACTCCTACAATGAGCAGTTCTTC. The rearrangement uses TRBV24-1 and TRBJ2-1; possibly TRBD2 for D (6 bases). The CDR3 runs to 17 residues. V gave up 5 bases and J gave up 0 bases, with 16 bases separating them. Germline CDR1 reads KGHDR; CDR2 reads SFDVKD.

This clonotype was seen more than once but under ten times. The gene calls are TRBV2 and TRBJ2-7; 12 nucleotides align to TRBD1. Losses at the gene ends were 8 bases for V and 5 bases for J; bases not matched to a gene: 10. CDR3 length equals 15 residues. The germline V gene encodes CDR1 SNHLY and CDR2 FYNNEI. CDR3 sequence (DNA): TGTGCCAGCGCCCCGCCGGGACAGGGGGCCCACGAGCAGTACTTC. This gives the protein CASAPPGQGAHEQYF. The full variable domain, with the rest looked up from reference TRBV2 and TRBJ2-7, is EPEVTQTPSHQVTQMGQEVILRCVPISNHLYFYWYRQILGQKVEFLVSFYNNEISEKSEIFDDQFSVERPDGSNFTLKIRSTKLEDSAMYFCASAPPGQGAHEQYFGPGTRLTVT.